The 6 T cell receptor beta chains in this list originate from one sample, sequenced in a study of shared clonotypes between healthy human individuals (dated by TCRdb to about 2020). The library was prepared using the immunoSEQ multiplex PCR assay. TCRdb re-hosts the immuneACCESS table, in-frame sequences only. Its copies lack some clones; in the studies checked, an unresolved V gene accounts for under half of them, and the cause for the rest is not known. The sample contains some 2,500,000 clones, 80% to 95% of them found a single time. The top ten clones comprise 0.36% of the sample. Material for sequencing was naive CD4+ T cells from PBMCs. What this sample's cell subset or site label stands for: CD45RA+ positively selected. These receptor sequences come from a man aged 18 to 30 in good health. Some clones in this sample may be carry-over from other donors' samples.

The CDR3: CASSAGGRARGTQYF. CDR3 nucleotides: TGTGCCAGCAGCGCTGGGGGCAGGGCGCGAGGGACCCAGTACTTC. The chain couples TRBV5-4 to TRBJ2-5, with D possibly TRBD1 on 6 matching bases. From germline, CDR1 is SGHNT and CDR2 YYREEE (reference sequence). Trimming took 4 bases from V and 7 from J, leaving 20 bases between them. This CDR3 is built from 15 residues.

This clone was detected only once. The J gene is TRBJ2-7, the V gene TRBV25-1; 10 bases match TRBD1. Trimming cost V 5 bases and J 3 bases; bases outside gene matches: 1. The germline gives CDR1 MGHDK, CDR2 SYGVNS. The CDR3 loop spans 13 amino acids. The CDR3 DNA reads TGTGCCAGCAGTCGGACAGGGGGCTACGAGCAGTACTTC. Translating gives CASSRTGGYEQYF.

The chain uses TRBV7-2 and TRBJ2-1; 7 nucleotides match TRBD2. V shed 2 bases and J 6 bases; nucleotides not matched to a gene: 10. This CDR3 is 16 amino acids long. The germline gives CDR1 SGHTA, CDR2 FQGNSA. The CDR3 sequence is CASSLFLSSGGNEQFF. The CDR3 DNA is TGTGCCAGCAGCTTATTTTTGTCTAGCGGCGGCAATGAGCAGTTCTTC.

This chain uses TRBV5-1 with TRBJ2-2, with TRBD2 matching 10 bases. The CDR3 loop spans 16 amino acids. CDR1 SGHRS and CDR2 YFSETQ come from the germline V gene. Germline trimming cut 3 bases from V and 8 bases from J; bases unmatched to any gene: 10. For the CDR3, the DNA is TGCGCCAGCAGCTCGGTTTCGGGACTAGCGTCAGGGGAGCTGTTTTTT. This codes for CASSSVSGLASGELFF.

This clone was picked up a small number of times. This sample also contains other DNA sequences that code for the same CDR3. The chain links TRBV2 to TRBJ1-5, with 7 bases identical to TRBD1. From germline, CDR1 is SNHLY and CDR2 FYNNEI. The CDR3 consists of 14 residues. V was pared by 4 bases and J by 2 bases, with 2 bases of the junction left unmatched. The CDR3 DNA is TGTGCCAGCAGTGGACAGGGTGGCAATCAGCCCCAGCATTTT. It specifies CASSGQGGNQPQHF.

This clone was recorded only once. The V and J genes are TRBV18 and TRBJ1-2; D ambiguous. Trimming stripped 3 bases from V and 2 bases from J, with 13 bases between. The CDR3 extends over 15 amino acids. Looked up from germline, CDR1 is KGHSH and CDR2 is LQKENI. The CDR3 reads CASSPVNGGNYGYTF. CDR3 coding DNA: TGTGCCAGCTCACCGGTGAACGGCGGGAACTATGGCTACACCTTC.